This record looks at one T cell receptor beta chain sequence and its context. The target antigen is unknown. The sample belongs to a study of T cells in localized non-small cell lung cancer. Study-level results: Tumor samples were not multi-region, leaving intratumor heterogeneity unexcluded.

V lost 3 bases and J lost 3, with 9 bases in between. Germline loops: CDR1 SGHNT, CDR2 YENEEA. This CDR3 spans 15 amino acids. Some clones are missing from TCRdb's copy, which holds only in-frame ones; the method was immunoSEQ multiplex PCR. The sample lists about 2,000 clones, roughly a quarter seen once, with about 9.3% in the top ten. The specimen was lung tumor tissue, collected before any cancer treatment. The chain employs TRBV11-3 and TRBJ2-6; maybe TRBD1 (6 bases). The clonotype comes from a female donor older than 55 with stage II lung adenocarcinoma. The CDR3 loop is CASSFTGIGANVLTF. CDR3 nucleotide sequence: TGTGCCAGCAGCTTTACAGGGATTGGGGCCAACGTCCTGACTTTC. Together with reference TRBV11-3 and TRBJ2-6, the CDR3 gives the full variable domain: EAGVVQSPRYKIIEKKQPVAFWCNPISGHNTLYWYLQNLGQGPELLIRYENEEAVDDSQLPKDRFSAERLKGVDSTLKIQPAELGDSAVYLCASSFTGIGANVLTFGAGSRLTVL.